This is a list of T cell receptor beta chains from one sample in a study of T cell repertoires in cytomegalovirus infection. Via MiXCR, TCRdb re-called the reads, giving one row per CDR3 protein. Altogether under 200,000 distinct CDR3 sequences are present, about 20% being singletons, with the ten largest covering more than 25%. Their cognate antigens are unknown. Sequences were derived from CD8+ T cells from cultured PBMCs, sampled from culture after CMV antigen stimulation. These receptor sequences come from a human donor in good health (CMV status not recorded). Some clones in this sample may be carry-over from other donors' samples. Each CDR3 is given with its conserved first and last residue. A D gene is named only where the DNA matches it firmly. The listing skips clone size in some rows; elsewhere it reads once, few, many or a size class.

V	J	D	size	DNA	CDR3
TRBV28	TRBJ1-1	-	-	TGTGCCACCGTTCCGATCATGAACACTGAAGCTTTCTTT	CATVPIMNTEAFF
TRBV19	TRBJ1-1	-	few	TGTGCCAGTAGTTTCCGTCTAACGCGTGCGGAAGGCACTGAAGCTTTCTTT	CASSFRLTRAEGTEAFF
TRBV12-3/TRBV12-4	TRBJ2-1	-	-	TGTGCCAGCAGTTTTAACCCCGAAACACAGTTCTTC	CASSFNPETQFF
TRBV5-1	TRBJ2-1	TRBD2	few	TGCGCCAGCAGCTTGGCCGGGCGGGGGGGCAGGAATGAGCAGTTCTTC	CASSLAGRGGRNEQFF
TRBV7-8	TRBJ2-7	TRBD2	few	TGTGCCAGCAGCCCCCGGGGGGGGGTAGACGAGCAGTACTTC	CASSPRGGVDEQYF
TRBV27	TRBJ1-1	-	many	TGTGCCAGCAGTTTAGGGTTGAACACTGAAGCTTTCTTT	CASSLGLNTEAFF
TRBV27	TRBJ1-2	-	-	TGTGCCAGCAGTTTATCGGGGCTACCTAACTATGGCTACACCTTC	CASSLSGLPNYGYTF
TRBV27	TRBJ1-1	-	few	TGTGCCAGCAGTTTATCCTCAGGGGATTTAGGTTTGACTGAAGCTTTCTTT	CASSLSSGDLGLTEAFF
TRBV6-2/TRBV6-3	TRBJ1-1	-	-	TGTGCCAGCAGTTACTCGGGCAGGGAGAGAGACACTGAAGCTTTCTTT	CASSYSGRERDTEAFF
TRBV7-2	TRBJ2-3	-	few	TGTGCCAGCGGAATCAACGGCGCAGATACGCAGTATTTT	CASGINGADTQYF
TRBV7-2	TRBJ1-3	-	few	TGTGCCAGCAGCATAAGGAACAGGGCAGCTGGAAACACCATATATTTT	CASSIRNRAAGNTIYF
TRBV7-9	TRBJ2-3	TRBD2	few	TGTGCCAGCGCTGCCAGCGGGGGGGCAGATACGCAGTATTTT	CASAASGGADTQYF
TRBV7-2	TRBJ1-6	-	-	TGTGCCAGCAGCCTAAATTCTCTGCCCCTCCACTTT	CASSLNSLPLHF
TRBV7-6	TRBJ2-7	TRBD2	few	TGTGCCAGCAGCCCGGGGGAGGGCGCGTACGAGCAGTACTTC	CASSPGEGAYEQYF
TRBV6-2/TRBV6-3	TRBJ1-1	TRBD1	-	TGTGCCAGCAGACATCCGGGACAGCAAGCTTTCTTT	CASRHPGQQAFF
TRBV15	TRBJ2-7	TRBD2	few	TGTGCCACCAGCAGGGGGGGGTTCGACGAGCAGTACTTC	CATSRGGFDEQYF
TRBV4-2	TRBJ1-1	-	-	TGTGCCAGCAGCCAAGATTGGGGTAACACTGAAGCTTTCTTT	CASSQDWGNTEAFF
TRBV6-8	TRBJ2-7	TRBD2	few	TGTGCCAGCAGCCCACTAGCGGGCCCCCTCTACGAGCAGTACTTC	CASSPLAGPLYEQYF
TRBV7-2	TRBJ2-5	TRBD2	few	TGTGCCAGCAGCTTACGGGCTAGCGGGGGGGCAATCGAAGAGACCCAGTACTTC	CASSLRASGGAIEETQYF
TRBV7-2	TRBJ2-7	-	-	TGTGCCAGCAGCTTAGCAGGCGGGTGGAGCTCCTACGAGCAGTACTTC	CASSLAGGWSSYEQYF
TRBV7-2	TRBJ1-6	-	-	TGTGCCAGCAGCTTAGGGAGGGGGGCAGGTTCACCCCTCCACTTT	CASSLGRGAGSPLHF
TRBV27	TRBJ1-4	TRBD1	-	TGTGCCAGCAGGTCGGCAGGGGGAACTAATGAAAAACTGTTTTTT	CASRSAGGTNEKLFF
TRBV7-9	TRBJ1-1	TRBD1	-	TGTGCCAGCAGCCGGGACAGGGGGCGAGGCACTGAAGCTTTCTTT	CASSRDRGRGTEAFF
TRBV20-1	TRBJ1-5	-	-	TGCAGTGCTACGCCCTCTTTCTGGGTCCGAAATCAGCCCCAGCATTTT	CSATPSFWVRNQPQHF
TRBV15	TRBJ1-5	-	-	TGTGCCACCAGCAGAGATGCAGGGAGGAGCAATCAGCCCCAGCATTTT	CATSRDAGRSNQPQHF
TRBV11-3	TRBJ2-1	-	few	TGTGCCAGCAGCCGGAGTGGGGTTTCCTACAATGAGCAGTTCTTC	CASSRSGVSYNEQFF
TRBV12-3/TRBV12-4	TRBJ2-3	-	-	TGTGCCAGCAGTTTTGGAGAAAGGACAGATACGCAGTATTTT	CASSFGERTDTQYF
TRBV11-2	TRBJ2-1	-	few	TGTGCCAGCAGCCTCTCTATGGGAGGCACCTACAATGAGCAGTTCTTC	CASSLSMGGTYNEQFF
TRBV12-3/TRBV12-4	TRBJ2-1	TRBD2	few	TGTGCCAGCAGTCTGGGACTAGCTATGAATGAGCAGTTCTTC	CASSLGLAMNEQFF
TRBV7-2	TRBJ2-2	-	few	TGTGCCAGCAGCTTAGCAGGACACCCCAGGCGCTACGGGGAGCTGTTTTTT	CASSLAGHPRRYGELFF
TRBV7-9	TRBJ1-1	-	few	TGTGCCAGCAGCTCCCCGATGGCGAACACTGAAGCTTTCTTT	CASSSPMANTEAFF
TRBV11-3	TRBJ1-2	-	-	TGTGCCAGCAGCTACCAGGACCGCGCTAACTATGGCTACACCTTC	CASSYQDRANYGYTF
TRBV7-2	TRBJ1-2	TRBD1	few	TGTGCCAGCAGCTCCGGGACAGGGGGCGAGGGCTACACCTTC	CASSSGTGGEGYTF
TRBV9	TRBJ2-3	-	-	TGTGCCAGCAGCCTAACCGGGACCTCCACAGATACGCAGTATTTT	CASSLTGTSTDTQYF
TRBV7-9	TRBJ1-5	-	few	TGTGCCAGCAGCCCGGACAGCCCAAATCAGCCCCAGCATTTT	CASSPDSPNQPQHF
TRBV20-1	TRBJ1-1	TRBD1	few	TGCAGTGCCGAGACAGGGGGCGTCACTGAAGCTTTCTTT	CSAETGGVTEAFF
TRBV12-3/TRBV12-4	TRBJ1-5	-	-	TGTGCCAGCAGCCCTGAGGAAGTAGATCAGCCCCAGCATTTT	CASSPEEVDQPQHF
TRBV11-2	TRBJ1-2	-	-	TGTGCCAGCAGCTTGGAGATGGATAACTATGGCTACACCTTC	CASSLEMDNYGYTF